One T cell receptor beta chain is described in this entry. Generated by immunoSEQ multiplex PCR, the TCRdb table keeps only in-frame clones and is missing some. The table shows about 62,000 clones, with nearly 90% occurring only once. This sample stems from a study of technical replicates of blood from a few donors. V gave up 3 bases and J gave up 0 bases, with 4 bases separating them. The CDR3 runs to 13 residues. The germline V gene encodes CDR1 SGHTA and CDR2 FQGTGA. V usage is TRBV7-3 and J usage is TRBJ2-3; the D is unclear. Specimen: PBMCs. This clonotype originated in a human donor in good health. Some clones in this sample may be carry-over from other donors' samples. CDR3 protein: CASSLYSTDTQYF. The CDR3 DNA reads as TGTGCCAGCAGCTTGTATAGCACAGATACGCAGTATTTT.